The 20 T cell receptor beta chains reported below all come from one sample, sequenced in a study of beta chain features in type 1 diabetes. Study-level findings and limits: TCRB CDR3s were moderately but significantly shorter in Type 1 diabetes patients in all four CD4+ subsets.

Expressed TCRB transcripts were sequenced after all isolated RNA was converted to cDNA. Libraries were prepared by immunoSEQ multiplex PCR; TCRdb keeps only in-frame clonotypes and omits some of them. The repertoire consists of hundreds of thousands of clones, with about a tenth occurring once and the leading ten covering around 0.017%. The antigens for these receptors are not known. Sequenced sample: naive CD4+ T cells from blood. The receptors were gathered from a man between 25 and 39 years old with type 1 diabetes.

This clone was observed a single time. The CDR3 reads CASSFLSGYWETQYF. CDR3 bases: TGTGCCAGCAGCTTCCTCAGCGGCTATTGGGAGACCCAGTACTTC. The chain combines TRBV7-8 with TRBJ2-5; tentative D call: TRBD2 (5 bases). Trimming stripped 3 bases from V and 5 bases from J, with 16 bases between. This CDR3 is built from 15 residues. The germline V gene has CDR1 SGHVS and CDR2 FQNEAQ. The whole variable domain, filled in from reference TRBV7-8 and TRBJ2-5, reads GAGVSQSPRYKVAKRGQDVALRCDPISGHVSLFWYQQALGQGPEFLTYFQNEAQLDKSGLPSDRFFAERPEGSVSTLKIQRTQQEDSAVYLCASSFLSGYWETQYFGPGTRLLVL.

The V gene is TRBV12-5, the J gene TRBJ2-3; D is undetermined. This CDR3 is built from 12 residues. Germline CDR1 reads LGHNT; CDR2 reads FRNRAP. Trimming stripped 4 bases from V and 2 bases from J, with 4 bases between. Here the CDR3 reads CASGSSTDTQYF. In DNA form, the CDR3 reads TGTGCTAGTGGTTCATCCACAGATACGCAGTATTTT.

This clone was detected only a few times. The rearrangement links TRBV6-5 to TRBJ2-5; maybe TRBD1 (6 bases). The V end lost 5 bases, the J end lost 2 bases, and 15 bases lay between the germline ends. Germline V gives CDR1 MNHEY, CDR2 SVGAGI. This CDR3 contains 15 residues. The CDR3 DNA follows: TGTGCCAGCAGTCCTAACAGGGCGCAGCAAGAGACCCAGTACTTC. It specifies CASSPNRAQQETQYF.

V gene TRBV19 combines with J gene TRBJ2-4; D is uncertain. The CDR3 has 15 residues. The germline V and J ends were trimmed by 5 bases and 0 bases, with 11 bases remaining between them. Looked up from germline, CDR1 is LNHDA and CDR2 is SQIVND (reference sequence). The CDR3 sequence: CASSDQRLAKNIQYF. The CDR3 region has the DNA TGTGCCAGTAGTGACCAGAGACTAGCCAAAAACATTCAGTACTTC.

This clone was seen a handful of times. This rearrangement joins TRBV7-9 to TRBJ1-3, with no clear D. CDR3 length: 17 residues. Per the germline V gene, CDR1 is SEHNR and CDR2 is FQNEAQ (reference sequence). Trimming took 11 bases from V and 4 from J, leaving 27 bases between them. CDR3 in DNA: TGTGCCGCTCCGCTGGTATCGGGCTCGACTACCGGAAACACCATATATTTT. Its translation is CAAPLVSGSTTGNTIYF.

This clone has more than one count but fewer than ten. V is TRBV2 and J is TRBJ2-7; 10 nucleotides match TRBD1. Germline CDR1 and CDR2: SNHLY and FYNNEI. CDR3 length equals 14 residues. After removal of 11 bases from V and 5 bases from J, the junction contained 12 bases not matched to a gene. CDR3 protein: CAGKRQGAVHEQYF. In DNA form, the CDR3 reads TGTGCCGGAAAGAGACAGGGGGCCGTCCACGAGCAGTACTTC.

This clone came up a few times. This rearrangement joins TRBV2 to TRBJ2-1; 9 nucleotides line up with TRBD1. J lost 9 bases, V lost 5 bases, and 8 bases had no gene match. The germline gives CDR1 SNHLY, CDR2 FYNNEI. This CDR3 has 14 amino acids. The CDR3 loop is CASSPPKTGGEQFF. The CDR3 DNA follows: TGTGCCAGCAGTCCTCCCAAGACAGGGGGTGAGCAGTTCTTC. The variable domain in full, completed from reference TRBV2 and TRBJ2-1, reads EPEVTQTPSHQVTQMGQEVILRCVPISNHLYFYWYRQILGQKVEFLVSFYNNEISEKSEIFDDQFSVERPDGSNFTLKIRSTKLEDSAMYFCASSPPKTGGEQFFGPGTRLTVL.

CDR3: CASRLRGQGGYGYTF. CDR3 nucleotides: TGTGCCAGCAGACTACGGGGACAGGGAGGGTATGGCTACACCTTC. The chain carries TRBV6-6 and TRBJ1-2; TRBD1 matches at 9 bases. The V and J ends lost 6 bases and 5 bases, in that order; junction bases with no gene match: 10. The germline V gene encodes CDR1 MNHNY and CDR2 SVGAGI (reference sequence). The CDR3 consists of 15 residues.

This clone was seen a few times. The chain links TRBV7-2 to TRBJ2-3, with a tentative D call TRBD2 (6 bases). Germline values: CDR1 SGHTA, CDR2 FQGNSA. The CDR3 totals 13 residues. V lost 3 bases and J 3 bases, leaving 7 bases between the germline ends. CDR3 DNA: TGTGCCAGCAGCTTGGAGGGGACAGATACGCAGTATTTT. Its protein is CASSLEGTDTQYF.

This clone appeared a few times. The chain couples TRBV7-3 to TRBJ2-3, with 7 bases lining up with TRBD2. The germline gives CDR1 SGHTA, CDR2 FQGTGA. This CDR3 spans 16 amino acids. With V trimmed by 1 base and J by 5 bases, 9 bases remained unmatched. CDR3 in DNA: TGTGCCAGCAGCTTAAACTCGGCGGGGGTAGTAGATACGCAGTATTTT. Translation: CASSLNSAGVVDTQYF.

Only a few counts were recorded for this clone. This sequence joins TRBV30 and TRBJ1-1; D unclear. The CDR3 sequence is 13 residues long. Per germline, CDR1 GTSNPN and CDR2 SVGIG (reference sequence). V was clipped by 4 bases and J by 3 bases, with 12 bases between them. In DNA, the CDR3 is TGTGCCTGGACTCCCATGGCCGACACTGAAGCTTTCTTT. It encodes CAWTPMADTEAFF.

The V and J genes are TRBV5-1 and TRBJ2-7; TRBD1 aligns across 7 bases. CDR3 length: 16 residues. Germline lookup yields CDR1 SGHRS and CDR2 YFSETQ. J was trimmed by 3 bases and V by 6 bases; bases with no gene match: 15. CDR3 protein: CASTPLSGTEYYEQYF. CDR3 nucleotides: TGCGCCAGCACCCCCCTATCGGGGACAGAATACTACGAGCAGTACTTC.

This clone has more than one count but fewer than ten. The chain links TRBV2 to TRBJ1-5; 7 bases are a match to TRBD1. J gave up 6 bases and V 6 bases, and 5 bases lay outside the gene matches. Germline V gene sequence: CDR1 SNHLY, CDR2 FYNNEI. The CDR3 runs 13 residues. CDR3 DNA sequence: TGTGCCAGCAGGCGGGGGGACAGTCAGCCCCAGCATTTT. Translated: CASRRGDSQPQHF.

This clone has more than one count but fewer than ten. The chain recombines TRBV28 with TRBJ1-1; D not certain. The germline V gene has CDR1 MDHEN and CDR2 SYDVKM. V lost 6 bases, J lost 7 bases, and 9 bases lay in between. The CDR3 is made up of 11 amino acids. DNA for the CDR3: TGTGCCAGCAGGGAGACGAATGAAGCTTTCTTT. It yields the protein CASRETNEAFF.

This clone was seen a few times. The CDR3 region is CASRSGLAGGPATDTQYF. The CDR3, as DNA: TGTGCCAGCCGATCCGGACTAGCGGGGGGGCCAGCTACAGATACGCAGTATTTT. J is TRBJ2-3 and V is TRBV2; 15 nucleotides align to TRBD2. The CDR3 loop spans 18 amino acids. With 8 bases clipped from V and 3 bases from J, the junction kept 12 bases outside the gene matches. CDR1 and CDR2 (germline): SNHLY, FYNNEI.

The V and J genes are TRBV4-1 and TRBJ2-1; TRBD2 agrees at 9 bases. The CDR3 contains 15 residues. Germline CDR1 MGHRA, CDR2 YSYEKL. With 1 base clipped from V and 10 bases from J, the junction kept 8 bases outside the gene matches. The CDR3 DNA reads TGCGCCAGCAGCCAAGTGGCGGGGGGGCTTTTAGAGCAGTTCTTC. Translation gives CASSQVAGGLLEQFF.

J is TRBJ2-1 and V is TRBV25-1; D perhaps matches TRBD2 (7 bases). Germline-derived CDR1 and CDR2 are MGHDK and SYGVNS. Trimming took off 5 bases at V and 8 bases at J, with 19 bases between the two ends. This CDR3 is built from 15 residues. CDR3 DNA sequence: TGTGCCAGCAGTAAGGCGGGGGCCGCGGAGGATGAGCAGTTCTTC. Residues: CASSKAGAAEDEQFF.

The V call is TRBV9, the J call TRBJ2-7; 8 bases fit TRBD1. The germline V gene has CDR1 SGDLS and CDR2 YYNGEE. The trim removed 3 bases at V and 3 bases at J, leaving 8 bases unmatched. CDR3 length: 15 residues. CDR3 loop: CASSEGPTGGYEQYF. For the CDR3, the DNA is TGTGCCAGCAGCGAGGGACCCACAGGGGGCTACGAGCAGTACTTC.

CDR3 loop: CASSEEGTGENEQFF. CDR3 DNA sequence: TGTGCCAGCAGTGAAGAGGGGACAGGGGAAAATGAGCAGTTCTTC. V and J are TRBV2 and TRBJ2-1; 10 bases fit TRBD1. Trimming cost V 1 base and J 7 bases; bases outside gene matches: 4. CDR1 is SNHLY, CDR2 FYNNEI, per germline. This CDR3 contains 15 residues.

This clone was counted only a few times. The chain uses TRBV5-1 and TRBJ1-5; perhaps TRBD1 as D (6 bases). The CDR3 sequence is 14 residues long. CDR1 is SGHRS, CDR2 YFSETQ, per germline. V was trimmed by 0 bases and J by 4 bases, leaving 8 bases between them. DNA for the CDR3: TGCGCCAGCAGCTTGGAGGGGGGGAATCAGCCCCAGCATTTT. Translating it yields CASSLEGGNQPQHF.